Given below is one T cell receptor beta chain in context. The sample is drawn from a study of blood T cell repertoires in COVID-19. Looked up from germline, CDR1 is SGHRS and CDR2 is YFSETQ. This CDR3 spans 15 amino acids. V lost 3 bases and J lost 3, with 15 bases in between. Only in-frame clones appear in the TCRdb table, and some are missing; sequencing was by immunoSEQ multiplex PCR. This table has fewer than 250,000 clones, 83% appearing once. The clonotype originates from a woman between 40 and 55 years old who had been exposed to COVID-19. The sequenced sample consisted of PBMCs or T cells enriched from blood (not recorded which). This rearrangement joins TRBV5-1 to TRBJ1-2, with a tentative D call TRBD1 (5 bases). CDR3 nucleotide sequence: TGCGCCAGCAGCTCCCGCCCCGACAGTGACTATGGCTACACCTTC. Amino acid sequence: CASSSRPDSDYGYTF.